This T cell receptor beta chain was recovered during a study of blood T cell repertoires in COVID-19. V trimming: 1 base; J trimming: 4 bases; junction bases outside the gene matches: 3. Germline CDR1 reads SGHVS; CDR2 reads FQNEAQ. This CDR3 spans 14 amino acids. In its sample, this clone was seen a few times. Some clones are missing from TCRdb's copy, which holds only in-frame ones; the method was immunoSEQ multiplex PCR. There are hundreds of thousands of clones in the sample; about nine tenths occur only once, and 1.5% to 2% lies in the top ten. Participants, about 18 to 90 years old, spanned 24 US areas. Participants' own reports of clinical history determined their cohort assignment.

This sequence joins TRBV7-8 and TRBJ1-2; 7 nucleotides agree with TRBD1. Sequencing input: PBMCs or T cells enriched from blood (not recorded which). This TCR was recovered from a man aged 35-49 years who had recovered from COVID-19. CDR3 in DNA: TGTGCCAGCAGCTTAGGAGCAGGGGGCTATGGCTACACCTTC. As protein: CASSLGAGGYGYTF.